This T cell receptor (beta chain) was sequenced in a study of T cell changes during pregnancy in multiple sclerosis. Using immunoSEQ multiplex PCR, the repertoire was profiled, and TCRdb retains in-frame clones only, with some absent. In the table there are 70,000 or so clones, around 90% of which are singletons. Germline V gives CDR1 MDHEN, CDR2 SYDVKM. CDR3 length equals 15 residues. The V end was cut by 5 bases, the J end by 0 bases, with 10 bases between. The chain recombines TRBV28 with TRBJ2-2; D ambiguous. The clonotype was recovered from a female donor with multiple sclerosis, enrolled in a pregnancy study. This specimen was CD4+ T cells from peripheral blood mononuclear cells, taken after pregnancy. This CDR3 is CASSRRFANTGELFF. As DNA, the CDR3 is TGTGCCAGCAGTCGCAGGTTCGCGAACACCGGGGAGCTGTTTTTT.